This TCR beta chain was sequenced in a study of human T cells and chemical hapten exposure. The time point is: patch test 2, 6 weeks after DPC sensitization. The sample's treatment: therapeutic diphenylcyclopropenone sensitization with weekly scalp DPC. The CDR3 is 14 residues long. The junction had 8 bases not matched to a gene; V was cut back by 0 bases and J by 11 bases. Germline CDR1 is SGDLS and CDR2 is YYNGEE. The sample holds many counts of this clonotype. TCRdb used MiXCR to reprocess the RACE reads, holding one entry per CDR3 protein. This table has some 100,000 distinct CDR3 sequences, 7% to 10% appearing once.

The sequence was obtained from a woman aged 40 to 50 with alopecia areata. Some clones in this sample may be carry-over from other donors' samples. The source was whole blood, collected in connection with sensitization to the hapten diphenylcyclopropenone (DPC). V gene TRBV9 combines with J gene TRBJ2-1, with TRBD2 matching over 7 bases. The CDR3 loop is CASSVAGAGHKQFF. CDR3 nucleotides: TGTGCCAGCAGCGTAGCGGGAGCGGGGCATAAGCAGTTCTTC.